These T cell receptor beta chains were read from a single sample in a study of blood T cell repertoires in COVID-19. Sequencing was performed with immunoSEQ multiplex PCR; in TCRdb, only in-frame clones are kept and a portion is missing. The repertoire consists of roughly 150,000 clones, with 70% to 85% occurring once and the leading ten covering about 7%. Sequencing was performed on peripheral blood. The origin of the receptors is a woman in her forties or fifties in a cohort sampled during active or convalescent COVID-19. The CDR3 runs from the conserved cysteine through the conserved F or W. D genes are given only for firm matches. Some rows have no size entry. The others give once, few or many, or a class for an expanded clone.

TRBJ1-1,.,.,TRBV14,CASSQVRGNTEAFF,TGTGCCAGCAGCCAAGTCAGGGGGAACACTGAAGCTTTCTTT
TRBJ2-7,.,.,TRBV18,CASSPGWGRSVSYEQYF,TGTGCCAGCTCACCGGGATGGGGCAGGTCGGTCTCCTACGAGCAGTACTTC
TRBJ2-5,TRBD2,.,TRBV6-5,CASSYSTSGRETQYF,TGTGCCAGCAGTTACTCGACTAGCGGGCGAGAGACCCAGTACTTC
TRBJ2-3,TRBD2,.,TRBV6-5,CASSQRGSTDTQYF,TGTGCCAGCAGCCAGCGGGGGAGCACAGATACGCAGTATTTT
TRBJ1-4,.,.,TRBV21-1,CASSKGPPGQSNEKLFF,TGTGCCAGCAGCAAGGGACCTCCGGGACAGAGTAATGAAAAACTGTTTTTT
TRBJ1-1,.,.,TRBV5-1,CASSLGAMNTEAFF,TGCGCCAGCAGCTTGGGGGCAATGAACACTGAAGCTTTCTTT
TRBJ1-6,TRBD1,.,TRBV18,CASSPTGDNSPLHF,TGTGCCAGCTCACCGACAGGGGATAATTCACCCCTCCACTTT
TRBJ2-1,.,.,TRBV2,CASMGLTSYNEQFF,TGTGCCAGCATGGGACTGACCTCCTACAATGAGCAGTTCTTC
TRBJ1-2,.,once,TRBV3-1/TRBV3-2,CASSLGTSYGYTF,TGTGCCAGCAGCCTCGGGACTTCCTATGGCTACACCTTC
TRBJ1-2,.,.,TRBV4-3,CASSQESAGLFYGYTF,TGCGCCAGCAGCCAAGAATCGGCAGGGCTTTTCTATGGCTACACCTTC
TRBJ1-1,.,.,TRBV19,CASSIAAGLGNTEAFF,TGTGCCAGTAGTATAGCCGCGGGCCTAGGGAACACTGAAGCTTTCTTT
TRBJ1-3,.,once,TRBV2,CASRRGGRSGNTIYF,TGTGCCAGCAGGAGGGGGGGTCGGTCTGGAAACACCATATATTTT
TRBJ2-5,TRBD2,few,TRBV11-2,CASTEGTSGGISRETQYF,TGTGCCAGTACAGAGGGGACTAGCGGGGGAATAAGTCGGGAGACCCAGTACTTC
TRBJ1-2,.,.,TRBV11-2,CASSPDTNYGYTF,TGTGCCAGCAGCCCCGACACGAACTATGGCTACACCTTC
TRBJ1-5,TRBD1,.,TRBV7-8,CASSSDRVWQPQHF,TGTGCCAGCAGCTCGGACAGGGTGTGGCAGCCCCAGCATTTT
TRBJ1-1,TRBD1,.,TRBV30,CAWSLGQGYTEAFF,TGTGCCTGGAGCCTCGGACAGGGGTACACTGAAGCTTTCTTT
TRBJ1-1,.,.,TRBV5-6,CASSHAGEFLAFF,TGTGCCAGCAGCCATGCGGGGGAATTTTTGGCTTTCTTT
TRBJ2-7,.,few,TRBV19,CASSIGLTKGEQYF,TGTGCCAGTAGTATAGGACTGACCAAAGGCGAGCAGTACTTC
TRBJ1-4,.,.,TRBV15,CATSRGSDRDNEKLFF,TGTGCCACCAGCAGAGGGTCGGACCGGGATAATGAAAAACTGTTTTTT
TRBJ2-7,TRBD2,once,TRBV7-9,CASSGVAGGYEQYF,TGTGCCAGCAGCGGAGTGGCGGGGGGGTACGAGCAGTACTTC
TRBJ2-3,.,.,TRBV4-1,CASSQGYQGSTDTQYF,TGCGCCAGCAGCCAAGGTTACCAGGGATCCACAGATACGCAGTATTTT
TRBJ1-5,.,.,TRBV6-5,CASSRGGPGQPQHF,TGTGCCAGCTCTAGGGGGGGGCCCGGTCAGCCCCAGCATTTT
TRBJ2-2,TRBD1,.,TRBV6-2/TRBV6-3,CASSYRRTGGPTGELFF,TGTGCCAGCAGTTACCGGAGGACAGGTGGGCCCACCGGGGAGCTGTTTTTT
TRBJ1-2,TRBD1,.,TRBV3-1/TRBV3-2,CASSQGQPSNYGYTF,TGTGCCAGCAGCCAGGGACAGCCGTCTAACTATGGCTACACCTTC
TRBJ1-1,.,few,TRBV25-1,CASSAYQTGNTEAFF,TGTGCCAGCAGTGCATATCAGACAGGGAACACTGAAGCTTTCTTT
TRBJ2-1,.,.,TRBV7-6,CASSPQRLREQFF,TGTGCCAGCAGCCCGCAGAGGCTACGTGAGCAGTTCTTC
TRBJ2-3,.,.,TRBV6-5,CASSYGGVPTDTQYF,TGTGCCAGCAGTTACGGCGGGGTACCCACAGATACGCAGTATTTT
TRBJ1-2,TRBD1,.,TRBV6-4,CASKETGGGGYTF,TGTGCCAGCAAAGAGACAGGGGGCGGTGGCTACACCTTC
TRBJ2-7,TRBD1,.,TRBV7-2,CASSQRAGTGNYEQYF,TGTGCCAGCAGCCAACGGGCGGGGACAGGCAACTACGAGCAGTACTTC
TRBJ1-1,.,once,TRBV3-1/TRBV3-2,CASSRSSTGLNTEAFF,TGTGCCAGCAGCCGATCTTCGACAGGATTGAACACTGAGGCTTTCTTT
TRBJ2-7,TRBD2,.,TRBV4-2,CASSQSGLGAEQYF,TGTGCCAGCAGCCAATCGGGACTAGGGGCCGAGCAGTACTTC
TRBJ1-4,TRBD1,.,TRBV5-1,CASSLAYRGLSEKLFF,TGCGCCAGCAGCTTGGCATACAGGGGCCTCTCTGAAAAACTGTTTTTT
TRBJ1-6,.,.,TRBV7-2,CASSKDSLVSPLHF,TGTGCCAGCAGTAAAGACAGTCTAGTTTCACCCCTCCACTTT
TRBJ1-2,TRBD1,.,TRBV12-3/TRBV12-4,CASSRGQGGGYTF,TGTGCCAGCAGCCGGGGACAGGGCGGAGGCTACACCTTC
TRBJ2-7,TRBD1,.,TRBV4-3,CASSKGQGDEQYF,TGCGCCAGCAGCAAAGGACAGGGTGACGAGCAGTACTTC
TRBJ1-6,.,.,TRBV11-3,CASSLDQNSPLHF,TGTGCCAGCAGCTTAGATCAGAATTCACCCCTCCACTTT
TRBJ2-7,TRBD1,.,TRBV5-4,CASRRDRGYEQYF,TGTGCCAGCAGGAGGGACAGAGGCTACGAGCAGTACTTC
TRBJ2-5,.,once,TRBV11-2,CASSLGGQETQYF,TGTGCCAGCAGTTTGGGGGGTCAAGAGACCCAGTACTTC
TRBJ1-1,.,.,TRBV30,CAWIERLQLSFF,TGTGCCTGGATAGAGAGGCTGCAGCTGTCTTTCTTT
TRBJ2-7,.,.,TRBV11-2,CASGENYEQYF,TGTGCCAGTGGAGAGAACTACGAGCAGTACTTC
TRBJ1-6,.,.,TRBV6-5,CASSYLSTGNSPLHF,TGTGCCAGCAGTTACTTATCCACGGGGAATTCACCCCTCCACTTT
TRBJ2-1,TRBD2,.,TRBV7-2,CASSLRRGGSYNEQFF,TGTGCCAGCAGCTTGAGGCGGGGGGGTTCCTACAATGAGCAGTTCTTC
TRBJ2-7,.,few,TRBV7-2,CASSLAAGEGEQYF,TGTGCCAGCAGCTTAGCGGCAGGGGAGGGCGAGCAGTACTTC
TRBJ2-1,.,.,TRBV7-2,CASSPSRSSYNEQFF,TGTGCCAGCAGCCCTAGCCGGAGCTCCTACAATGAGCAGTTCTTC
TRBJ2-5,TRBD1,.,TRBV6-6,CASSYSQTGRQETQYF,TGTGCCAGCAGTTACTCCCAGACAGGGAGACAAGAGACCCAGTACTTC
TRBJ2-3,.,.,TRBV5-4,CASSSAAEDTQYF,TGTGCCAGCAGCTCCGCTGCGGAAGATACGCAGTATTTT
TRBJ1-2,TRBD1,.,TRBV11-2,CASSTGALLTERFYGYTF,TGTGCCAGCAGCACAGGGGCTCTTCTCACCGAAAGATTCTATGGCTACACCTTC
TRBJ1-4,.,.,TRBV6-5,CASSYFSFNEKLFF,TGTGCCAGCAGTTACTTCAGTTTTAATGAAAAACTGTTTTTT
TRBJ2-1,TRBD2,.,TRBV13,CASSSGGVVEQFF,TGTGCCAGCAGCTCGGGGGGGGTGGTTGAGCAGTTCTTC
TRBJ1-4,TRBD1,once,TRBV25-1,CASSEQGAANEKLFF,TGTGCCAGCAGTGAACAGGGGGCGGCTAATGAAAAACTGTTTTTT
TRBJ2-3,TRBD2,.,TRBV7-2,CASSPYPLSSGTTDTQYF,TGTGCCAGCAGCCCATACCCCCTCTCTAGCGGGACCACAGATACGCAGTATTTT
TRBJ2-1,TRBD1,once,TRBV24-1,CATSDPTGESYNEQFF,TGTGCCACCAGTGACCCAACAGGGGAGTCCTACAATGAGCAGTTCTTC
TRBJ2-7,.,.,TRBV15,CATSRDTSATRWNEQYF,TGTGCCACCAGCAGAGATACCTCGGCGACAAGGTGGAACGAGCAGTACTTC
TRBJ2-1,TRBD2,.,TRBV4-1,CASSLPAGGPREEQFF,TGCGCCAGCAGCCTCCCAGCGGGGGGGCCCAGGGAGGAGCAGTTCTTC